This T cell receptor beta chain comes out of a study of T cell repertoires in cytomegalovirus infection. Across the study: CMV infection and matching HLA type were both indicated by public TCR beta signatures. Study-wide results and caveats: Summed public TCR beta family frequency identified CMV carriers bearing the relevant HLA.

For this clonotype: Its antigen is not known.

In TCRdb, the reads were re-called with MiXCR into one record per CDR3 protein. The sample lists some 450,000 distinct CDR3 sequences, about a third occurring once. The sample comprised PBMCs. The TCR originated in a human donor in good health (CMV status not recorded). Some clones in this sample may be carry-over from other donors' samples.

In DNA, the CDR3 is TGTGCCATCAGGGAGCCCCAGGGCACAGGAGCCACCATATATTTT. Amino acids: CAIREPQGTGATIYF. J is TRBJ1-3 and V is TRBV10-3, with D tentatively TRBD1 (5 bases). V lost 6 bases to trimming and J lost 9 bases, with 21 bases between them. Germline CDR1 and CDR2: ENHRY and SYGVKD. This CDR3 is 15 amino acids long.